The present T cell receptor (beta chain) was sequenced within a study of blood T cells in healthy people across ages. General study findings and limits: A roughly linear age-dependent decrease characterized TCR beta diversity per million T cells.

Trimming took 3 bases from V and 6 from J; bases not matched to a gene: 9. The CDR3 sequence is 15 residues long. A second PCR of roughly 7 to 11 cycles used a sample-barcoded 5' primer and a J-beta primer mix. The template-switch adaptor was a 5' adaptor with 12 random nucleotides. It tagged each cDNA molecule. Each CDR3 protein is one row after TCRdb ran MiXCR on the 5' RACE reads. This table holds roughly 680,000 distinct CDR3 sequences, 40% to 65% found once. In the case of this clonotype: Its antigen is not known.

The J gene is TRBJ2-3, the V gene TRBV12-3 or TRBV12-4, with 7 bases matching TRBD2. The source material was blood. The source is a woman over 75 in good health. The CDR3 DNA sequence: TGTGCCAGCAGTTTCCCAGCAGGGAGGGTGGATACGCAGTATTTT. As protein: CASSFPAGRVDTQYF.